These 24 T cell receptor beta chains were sequenced from one sample in a study. From the 5' RACE reads, TCRdb called clonotypes with MiXCR, one entry per CDR3 protein. The sample holds fewer than 8,500 distinct CDR3 sequences, about 65% seen once. The source material was tumor-infiltrating naive CD4+ T cells sorted from the breast tumor. Subset given: naive CD4+ T cells, CD4+CD45RA+CD25-. The receptors were sampled from a female donor with breast cancer.

V usage is TRBV7-3 and J usage is TRBJ2-7, with D tentatively TRBD2 (6 bases). Germline lookup yields CDR1 SGHTA and CDR2 FQGTGA. The CDR3 has 17 residues. V dropped 1 base and J dropped 0 bases, with 16 bases sitting between them. The CDR3 is CASSLIRRGVNSYEQYF. The CDR3 DNA reads TGTGCCAGCAGCTTAATCAGGCGCGGGGTCAACTCCTACGAGCAGTACTTC.

This clonotype was seen only a few times. No DNA is shown, since the ends of the CDR3 on it are uncertain; the CDR3 is the one TCRdb lists. The V call is TRBV12-3 or TRBV12-4, the J call TRBJ1-5; whether TRBD1, the table's D call, matches the DNA was not checked. Inclusive of both ends, the CDR3 amounts to 14 amino acids. The CDR3 sequence: CASSLGASISPSIF.

The gene calls are TRBV2 and TRBJ1-5; TRBD1 might be the D (5 bases). The V gene lost 7 bases and the J gene lost 6 bases, with 10 bases spanning the gap. CDR1 and CDR2 (germline): SNHLY, FYNNEI. The CDR3 runs to 12 residues. CDR3 loop: CASTLDSQPQHF. Written as DNA, the CDR3 is TGTGCCAGCACCTTAGACAGTCAGCCCCAGCATTTT.

This chain joins TRBV18 and TRBJ1-4; D perhaps matches TRBD1 (5 bases). V gave up 0 bases and J gave up 7 bases, with 15 bases separating them. The CDR3 contains 16 residues. CDR1 is KGHSH and CDR2 is LQKENI in the germline V gene. The CDR3 DNA reads as TGTGCCAGCTCACCACCGTCCGGGGCGGGTGGTGAAAAACTGTTTTTT. Amino acids: CASSPPSGAGGEKLFF. The full variable domain, with the rest looked up from reference TRBV18 and TRBJ1-4, is NAGVMQNPRHLVRRRGQEARLRCSPMKGHSHVYWYRQLPEEGLKFMVYLQKENIIDESGMPKERFSAEFPKEGPSILRIQQVVRGDSAAYFCASSPPSGAGGEKLFFGSGTQLSVL.

Only a few counts were recorded for this clonotype. The gene calls are TRBV27 and TRBJ2-1, with D perhaps matching TRBD1 (8 bases). This CDR3 spans 16 amino acids. V lost 2 bases to trimming and J lost 5 bases, with 16 bases between them. The V gene's germline CDR1 is MNHEY and CDR2 SMNVEV (reference sequence). In nucleotides, the CDR3 is TGTGCCAGCAGTTTACGAAGGACAGGGAGGGACAATGAGCAGTTCTTC. Translated: CASSLRRTGRDNEQFF.

V is TRBV5-5 and J is TRBJ2-7; TRBD1 aligns across 8 bases. Germline values: CDR1 SGHKS, CDR2 YYEKEE (reference sequence). V lost 2 bases to trimming and J lost 0 bases; unmatched junction nucleotides: 10. This CDR3 is 17 amino acids long. The CDR3 nucleotides read TGTGCCAGCAGCTTCCTCGGGACAGGCCCGGGCTCCTACGAGCAGTACTTC. Translation: CASSFLGTGPGSYEQYF.

CDR3 region: CASSLEIRTDTQYF. CDR3 coding DNA: TGCGCCAGCAGCTTGGAGATTCGCACAGATACGCAGTATTTT. The J gene is TRBJ2-3, the V gene TRBV5-1; D is undetermined. Trimming cost V 0 bases and J 1 base, with 6 bases left between them. Germline V gene lookup returns CDR1 SGHRS and CDR2 YFSETQ. There are 14 residues in the CDR3.

The V call is TRBV10-1, the J call TRBJ2-1, with unresolved D. The CDR3 totals 13 residues. Between the trimmed V and J ends, which lost 2 bases and 4 bases, there was a span of 6 bases. Germline CDR1 is WNHNN and CDR2 is SYGVQD (reference sequence). The CDR3 DNA is TGCGCCAGCAGTGAGACCCGGTACAATGAGCAGTTCTTC. It specifies CASSETRYNEQFF.

The chain combines TRBV5-1 with TRBJ2-7, with TRBD2 matching 7 bases. V dropped 0 bases and J dropped 6; count of bases not matched to a gene: 12. Germline V gene sequence: CDR1 SGHRS, CDR2 YFSETQ. The CDR3 has 16 residues. CDR3: CASSLAGGAGLCEQYF. CDR3 nucleotides: TGCGCCAGCAGCTTGGCCGGTGGAGCGGGGCTTTGCGAGCAGTACTTC.

V gene TRBV5-1 combines with J gene TRBJ2-1; 14 bases line up with TRBD2. The CDR3 has 16 amino acids. Trimming at V came to 4 bases and at J to 6 bases, leaving 6 bases not matched to a gene. Germline assignment: CDR1 SGHRS and CDR2 YFSETQ. The DNA of the CDR3 is TGCGCCAGCAGCACCCTCGGGACTAGCGGGAGCAATGAGCAGTTCTTC. As protein: CASSTLGTSGSNEQFF.

The chain has TRBV7-3 and TRBJ2-3, with 10 bases lining up with TRBD2. The germline CDR1 and CDR2 sequences are SGHTA and FQGTGA. The CDR3 consists of 15 residues. J lost 3 bases, V lost 5 bases, and 5 bases had no gene match. CDR3 bases: TGTGCCAGCAGCCCAGCGGGAGGGCCGACAGATACGCAGTATTTT. Translated, it gives CASSPAGGPTDTQYF.

J is TRBJ2-1 and V is TRBV4-1, with a tentative D call TRBD1 (6 bases). V was cut by 0 bases and J by 7 bases, with 19 bases left in between. Germline CDR1 is MGHRA and CDR2 is YSYEKL. This CDR3 region has 17 residues. CDR3 sequence (DNA): TGCGCCAGCAGCCAAGATCGAGTTGGGGACAAGACAAATGAGCAGTTCTTC. Translation: CASSQDRVGDKTNEQFF.

This sequence joins TRBV10-3 and TRBJ2-5; 7 nucleotides align to TRBD1. V was clipped by 3 bases and J by 5 bases; unmatched bases: 9. Germline-derived CDR1 and CDR2 are ENHRY and SYGVKD. The CDR3 has 15 amino acids. The DNA of the CDR3 is TGTGCCATCAGTGAAGTGAGGGGGCAGGGGGAGACCCAGTACTTC. It codes for CAISEVRGQGETQYF.

V and J are TRBV5-1 and TRBJ2-1; D remains ambiguous. Trimming removed 3 bases from V and 8 bases from J, with 18 bases in between. The germline V gene encodes CDR1 SGHRS and CDR2 YFSETQ. The CDR3 spans 15 residues. The CDR3 nucleotides are TGCGCCAGCAGCTCATTTTCCGGGCTGCGCGATGAGCAGTTCTTC. Its translation: CASSSFSGLRDEQFF.

The chain carries TRBV12-3 or TRBV12-4 and TRBJ1-5, with D possibly being TRBD1 (5 bases). The V end was cut by 6 bases, the J end by 3 bases, with 15 bases between. The CDR3 is made up of 15 amino acids. CDR3 coding DNA: TGTGCCAGCAGCCTCACCGGGGGGAACAATCAGCCCCAGCATTTT. Translation gives CASSLTGGNNQPQHF.

This clonotype was detected a few times. The V and J genes are TRBV12-3 or TRBV12-4 and TRBJ2-1; the match to TRBD1 covers 10 bases. Trimming took 5 bases from V and 10 from J; bases not matched to a gene: 8. The CDR3 has 14 residues. CDR3 sequence reads: CASSPGTGEWEQFF. The CDR3 DNA is TGTGCCAGCAGTCCCGGGACAGGGGAGTGGGAGCAGTTCTTC.

The chain links TRBV7-3 to TRBJ2-1, with D possibly matching TRBD1 (6 bases). Trimming shortened V by 5 bases and J by 9 bases, and 20 bases separated the two germline ends. Per the germline V gene, CDR1 is SGHTA and CDR2 is FQGTGA. The CDR3 contains 15 residues. In DNA, the CDR3 is TGTGCCAGCAGCCCTCGGACAGACGGGTTGGGTGAGCAGTTCTTC. This sequence encodes CASSPRTDGLGEQFF. Drawing the rest from reference TRBV7-3 and TRBJ2-1, the complete variable domain is GAGVSQTPSNKVTEKGKYVELRCDPISGHTALYWYRQSLGQGPEFLIYFQGTGAADDSGLPNDRFFAVRPEGSVSTLKIQRTERGDSAVYLCASSPRTDGLGEQFFGPGTRLTVL.

V usage is TRBV6-5 and J usage is TRBJ2-1, with 7 bases that match TRBD1. This CDR3 spans 18 amino acids. Losses at the gene ends were 5 bases for V and 1 base for J; bases not matched to a gene: 14. CDR1 is MNHEY and CDR2 is SVGAGI in the germline V gene. CDR3 sequence: CASSHPKMGQRSYNEQFF. Written as DNA, the CDR3 is TGTGCCAGCAGTCACCCTAAGATGGGACAGAGATCCTACAATGAGCAGTTCTTC.

This sequence joins TRBV7-3 and TRBJ2-2, with 8 bases fitting TRBD2. J was trimmed by 0 bases and V by 5 bases; bases with no gene match: 14. Germline assignment: CDR1 SGHTA and CDR2 FQGTGA. CDR3 length: 19 residues. Here the CDR3 reads CASSPRGGRAGANTGELFF. The CDR3 DNA sequence: TGTGCCAGCAGCCCACGGGGCGGGCGAGCGGGAGCGAACACCGGGGAGCTGTTTTTT.

V and J are TRBV5-6 and TRBJ1-1; tentatively, D is TRBD1 (5 bases). The germline gives CDR1 SGHDT, CDR2 YYEEEE. The V and J ends lost 0 bases and 0 bases respectively, with 15 bases between them. This CDR3 comprises 17 residues. CDR3 sequence reads: CASSLGGTRALNTEAFF. The CDR3 DNA sequence: TGTGCCAGCAGCTTGGGTGGGACGAGGGCCCTGAACACTGAAGCTTTCTTT.

A single count supports this clonotype. The chain links TRBV9 to TRBJ1-1; D is perhaps TRBD1 (6 bases). V was cut by 0 bases and J by 4 bases, with 13 bases left in between. Germline V gene sequence: CDR1 SGDLS, CDR2 YYNGEE. This CDR3 has 15 amino acids. This CDR3 is CASSVGPGAITEAFF. The CDR3 bases are TGTGCCAGCAGCGTAGGTCCGGGGGCTATCACTGAAGCTTTCTTT.

The chain uses TRBV19 and TRBJ2-1; D is possibly TRBD2 (6 bases). The V end was cut by 9 bases, the J end by 10 bases, with 25 bases between. This CDR3 is 15 amino acids long. The germline V gene has CDR1 LNHDA and CDR2 SQIVND (reference sequence). CDR3 region: CASSLRTDGRGEQFF. Here the CDR3 DNA reads TGTGCCAGCAGCTTACGTACTGATGGCCGGGGGGAGCAGTTCTTC.

The chain recombines TRBV20-1 with TRBJ2-7; the D call may be TRBD1 or TRBD2 (6 bases each). Trimming shortened V by 3 bases and J by 3 bases, and 15 bases separated the two germline ends. The CDR3 consists of 14 residues. The V gene's germline CDR1 is DFQATT and CDR2 SNEGSKA (reference sequence). The DNA of the CDR3 is TGCAGTGCTAGGGCCCAAGGGGGGAACTACGAGCAGTACTTC. Translation gives CSARAQGGNYEQYF.

The rearrangement joins TRBV20-1 to TRBJ1-2; TRBD1 might be the D (5 bases). Deletions cut 1 base from V and 0 bases from J, with 15 bases between. The germline CDR1 and CDR2 sequences are DFQATT and SNEGSKA (reference sequence). The CDR3 has 16 residues. The CDR3 DNA reads TGCAGTGCTAGAGTAGGCAGGGCTAATACTAACTATGGCTACACCTTC. Protein: CSARVGRANTNYGYTF.